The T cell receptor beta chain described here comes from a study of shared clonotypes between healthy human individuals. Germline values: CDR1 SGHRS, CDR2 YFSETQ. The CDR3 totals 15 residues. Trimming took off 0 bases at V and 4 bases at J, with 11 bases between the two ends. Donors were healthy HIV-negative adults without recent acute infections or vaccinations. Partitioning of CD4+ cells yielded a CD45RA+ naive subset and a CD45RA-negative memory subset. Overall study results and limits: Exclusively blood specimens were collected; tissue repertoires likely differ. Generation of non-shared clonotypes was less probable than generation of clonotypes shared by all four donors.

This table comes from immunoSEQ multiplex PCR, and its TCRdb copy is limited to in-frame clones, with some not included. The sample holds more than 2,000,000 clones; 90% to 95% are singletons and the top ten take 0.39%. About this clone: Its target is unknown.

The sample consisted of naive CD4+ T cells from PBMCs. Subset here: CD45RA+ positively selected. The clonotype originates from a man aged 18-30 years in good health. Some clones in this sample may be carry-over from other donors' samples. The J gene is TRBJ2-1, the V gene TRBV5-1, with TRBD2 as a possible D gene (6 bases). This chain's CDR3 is CASSLAIAVYNEQFF. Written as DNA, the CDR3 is TGCGCCAGCAGCTTGGCCATAGCGGTGTACAATGAGCAGTTCTTC.